The clone carrying this TCR beta chain was observed at least ten times. This specimen belongs to a study of molecular identifiers for immune sequencing clone quantification. CDR1 is MNHNS and CDR2 is SASEGT in the germline V gene. The trim removed 6 bases at V and 16 bases at J, leaving 9 bases unmatched. CDR3 length: 11 residues. TCRdb fed the PCR reads into MiXCR, producing one record per CDR3 protein. The sample includes approximately 550,000 distinct CDR3 sequences, around 23% of them seen just once. The genes are TRBV6-1 and TRBJ2-4, with 7 nucleotides matching TRBD2. The sequencing input was naive CD8+ T cells from blood, with Jurkat cell RNA spiked in. Subset: FACS-sorted CD8+CD4-CCR7+CD45RA+ naive T cells. The receptor was isolated from a human donor in good health. Some libraries in this study had Jurkat cell RNA spiked in. The CDR3 is CASRAGLDFYF. CDR3 sequence (DNA): TGTGCCAGCAGAGCGGGACTCGACTTTTACTTC.